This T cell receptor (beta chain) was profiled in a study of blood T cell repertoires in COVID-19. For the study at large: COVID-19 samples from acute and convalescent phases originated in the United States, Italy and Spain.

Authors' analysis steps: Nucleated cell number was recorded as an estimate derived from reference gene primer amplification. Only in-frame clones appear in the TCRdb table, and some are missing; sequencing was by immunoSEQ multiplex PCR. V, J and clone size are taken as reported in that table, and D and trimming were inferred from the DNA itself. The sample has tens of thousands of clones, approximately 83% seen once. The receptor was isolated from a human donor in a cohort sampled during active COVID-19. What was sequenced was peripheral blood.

CDR3 protein: CASSMEVRMNTEAFF. In nucleotides, the CDR3 is TGCGCCAGCAGCATGGAGGTGCGGATGAACACTGAAGCTTTCTTT. The gene calls are TRBV5-1 and TRBJ1-1; D is unresolved. This CDR3 region has 15 residues. Germline CDR1 SGHRS, CDR2 YFSETQ. The V and J ends lost 4 bases and 0 bases respectively, with 13 bases between them. The full variable domain, with the rest looked up from reference TRBV5-1 and TRBJ1-1, is KAGVTQTPRYLIKTRGQQVTLSCSPISGHRSVSWYQQTPGQGLQFLFEYFSETQRNKGNFPGRFSGRQFSNSRSEMNVSTLELGDSALYLCASSMEVRMNTEAFFGQGTRLTVV.